The T cell receptor (beta chain) described here comes from a study of shared clonotypes between healthy human individuals (dated by TCRdb to about 2020). Regarding the study in general: Three men and two women, aged 18 to 49 years, made up the cohort. For each donor, CD4 naive and CD4 memory were each run on three plates, CD8 naive on two plates, and CD8 memory on one plate. Leukapheresis yielded between about 0.9 and 9.5 billion PBMCs per donor. To estimate repertoire size and how much clonotypes are shared between individuals, the study performed deep sequencing of blood TCR repertoires from roughly five healthy adults. To increase sequencing depth and limit assay-specific biases, different laboratories used diverse techniques to prepare libraries and sequence TCR repertoires.

TCR CDR3 regions were amplified from genomic DNA by multiplex PCR using the deep immunoSEQ assay. For each cell subset, the extracted genomic DNA was distributed evenly across all wells of several immunoSEQ 96-well plates, and each plate served as one replicate. For sorted subsets, roughly 200 ng of genomic DNA, equivalent to tens of thousands of T cell genomes, went into each replicate PCR. Purified libraries were measured with a Qubit 3.0 fluorometer, size-checked on a Bioanalyzer 2100, and measured again with the KAPA Library Quantification kit. Every immunoSEQ 96-well plate was sequenced on a dedicated single-read 150-cycle Illumina NextSeq 550 flow cell. As for the original processing: The immunoSEQ output contained only junctional sequences without quality scores, so filtering could not match that applied to full-length reads. Sequences were annotated with PyIR, a Python wrapper for IgBLAST v1.9, using IMGT germline references to assign V/J genes and CDR3. Reads with weak V/J assignments (E-value above 1e-6), missing CDR3, stop codons, out-of-frame junctions, or ambiguous translated residues were removed. A V3J clonotype was defined by an identical inferred V gene, J gene, and CDR3 amino acid sequence. The percentage overlap between two repertoires was calculated by dividing the number of shared unique clonotypes by the size of the smaller repertoire. Repertoire richness was assessed with RTK rarefaction, the Chao1 estimator, and Recon v2.1 estimates of unobserved clonotypes. Generation probabilities were computed with OLGA for all TCRbeta clonotypes obtained by the gDNA method from four donors. Sourced from immuneACCESS, this table was stored by TCRdb with only in-frame sequences that have V and J called. A share of the clones is absent; for the studies checked, an unresolved V gene accounts for under half, and the remainder has no known explanation. Clone size and the V and J calls come from that table; the DNA yielded D and trimming. The sample includes around 1,900,000 clones, with 90% to 95% observed a single time. The top ten hold approximately 1.7% of the sample.

Overall study outcomes, separate from this receptor: Clonotypes shared by all four sorted-subset donors showed higher generation probabilities than non-shared clonotypes. Estimated clonotype richness was generally larger for naive than for memory subsets. Sampling was limited to blood, and TCR repertoires in tissue likely differ from TCR repertoires in blood. Even with the large sequencing depth, rarefaction of the sorted-subset datasets indicated that sequencing was incomplete. About 4.5% of naive CD4, 3% to 4% of naive CD8, about 2.5% of memory CD4, and roughly 0.4% of memory CD8 clonotypes were shared across several donors. Because the study included a small number of donors, the genetic and exposure-history diversity represented was limited. Pairwise subsampling led to the expectation that sequencing depth would affect the degree of clonotype sharing among donors.

CD8 naive samples were obtained by positive selection for CCR7 among CD45RO-negative cells, yielding a CD45RA+CCR7+ population from which TemRA cells were excluded. Donors were healthy HIV-negative adults with no recently reported acute infections or vaccinations. Every donor was a Caucasian adult living in Nashville, Tennessee, USA. After blood collection by leukapheresis, PBMCs were isolated using Ficoll-Histopaque density gradient centrifugation and then cryopreserved in the vapor phase of liquid nitrogen. Analytical flow cytometry was used to check the purity and quantity of every magnetically sorted T cell population. Each sorted fraction had its genomic DNA isolated and then quantified by UV absorbance on a Nanodrop 2000c. The CDR3 runs 15 residues from the cysteine to the phenylalanine. Left in the record is the CDR3 DNA by itself, 45 bases read in frame from the first base. Based on the germline V gene (reference sequence), the CDR1 and CDR2 sequences are MNHEY and SMNVEV. The junction shows trimming of 6 bases on V and 7 bases on J, and the gene matches do not reach 12 bases of it.

Remarks on this clone: Its antigen is still unknown. The sample holds no much larger clone one base away, and base qualities are not on file.

The chain couples TRBV27 to TRBJ2-5; 9 central nucleotides agree with TRBD1. Sequencing was done on a sample of naive CD8+ T cells from PBMCs. Explained via the paper, the cell subset or site label denotes: CD45RA+CCR7+. This clonotype was obtained from a man aged 18 to 30 in good health. Some clones in this sample may be carry-over from other donors' samples. CDR3 loop: CASSPSGTGRGTQYF. The sequenced DNA is TGTGCCAGCAGCCCCTCCGGGACAGGGAGAGGGACCCAGTACTTC.